The subject of this entry is one TCR beta chain. The clone's antigen remains unknown. Nothing much larger sits one base from this clone, and base qualities are not available. A second Seattle source provided samples from volunteer blood donors who had recovered from COVID-19. Collaborating institutions collected whole blood in K2EDTA tubes following their own protocols. For TCRbeta analysis, collaborator samples were shipped as frozen whole blood, as isolated PBMCs, or as DNA extracted from either sample type. The sample belongs to a study of blood T cell repertoires in COVID-19 (dated by TCRdb to 2018 to 2021). Context from the whole study: Collaborator samples came from the United States, Italy and Spain and covered acute and convalescent phases of COVID-19. The material from the prospective study consisted of cDNA or gDNA derived from T cells, B-cell-depleted T cells, or PBMCs. Subjects who had been exposed to COVID-19, were actively infected with it, or had recovered from it provided the deeply sampled blood TCRbeta repertoires that made up the dataset. The repertoires were released in a freely available public database intended as a resource for research on the immune response to SARS-CoV-2. Samples were obtained from the ongoing ImmuneRACE study (first 160 participants) and from about 1,300 subjects provided by 6 global collaborators. Sample metadata almost always included a de-identified subject ID, COVID-19 status, age in years and sex. Where available, HLA class I and class II types were obtained from metadata supplied by the sample provider rather than from assay-based typing.

Broad study findings and their caveats: The quantity of clinical and demographic metadata differed by source and by participant and was supplied without curation.

The CDR3 runs 12 amino acids, cysteine and phenylalanine included. Only the CDR3 region is kept as DNA, spanning 36 bases read in frame from base 1. The germline V end is reduced by 8 bases and the J end by 4 bases; junction bases left unmatched: 3. TCRbeta CDR3 regions were amplified from genomic DNA using the immunoSEQ Assay, a bias-controlled multiplex PCR. The paper's processing steps were these. The number of nucleated cells in each sample was estimated by amplification of reference gene primers within the assay. To quantify the absolute abundance of each unique TCRbeta CDR3 rearrangement, sequence reads were collapsed and filtered. For each sample, productive Simpson clonality was calculated as the square root of Simpson's diversity index across productive rearrangements. TCRdb holds this immuneACCESS table with in-frame rearrangements only. Some clones are missing; in checked studies, unresolved V genes explain under half, and the rest has no known cause. V and J calls and clone size come straight from that table; D and trimming were deduced from the DNA. The sample table holds 250,000 to 300,000 clones, of which about 91% were seen once. The top ten clonotypes cover 5.5% to 7% of the sample.

What was sequenced was peripheral blood. The receptor was isolated from a woman between 25 and 40 years old who had recovered from COVID-19. The chain links TRBV12-3 or TRBV12-4 with TRBJ2-5, and 8 bases in between align with TRBD1. Here is the DNA: TGTGCCAGCCAGGGGGCGAGAGAGACCCAGTACTTC. Its amino acids are CASQGARETQYF.